The next 25 T cell receptor beta chains were all read from a single sample in a study of T cells after yellow fever vaccination. TCRdb processed the 5' RACE reads anew with MiXCR; each CDR3 protein has one entry. The sample carries 400,000 to 650,000 distinct CDR3 sequences, less than 25% recorded once. The material sequenced was PBMCs, taken less than 25 days after the first yellow fever vaccination. The source is a man aged 18 to 29 who received the YFV17D yellow fever vaccine.

Regarding this clonotype: The conserved closing phenylalanine or tryptophan is absent in this CDR3, likely reflecting a read error. This chain uses TRBV20-1 with TRBJ2-5, with D perhaps TRBD2 (6 bases). Germline CDR1 DFQATT, CDR2 SNEGSKA (reference sequence). Between the trimmed V and J ends, which lost 4 bases and 3 bases, there was a span of 12 bases. CDR3 length: 13 amino acids. In DNA, the CDR3 is TGCAGTGCTACCCGGGACTTGGAAGAGACCCAGTACTTA. It translates to CSATRDLEETQYL.

J is TRBJ2-2 and V is TRBV29-1; 8 nucleotides match TRBD2. The germline CDR1 and CDR2 sequences are SQVTM and ANQGSEA. CDR3 length: 14 residues. The junction had 10 bases not matched to a gene; V was cut back by 7 bases and J by 6 bases. CDR3 amino acids: CSGQAGAAAGELFF. For the CDR3, the DNA is TGCAGCGGCCAAGCGGGAGCGGCGGCCGGGGAGCTGTTTTTT.

This clonotype has only a few counts. J is TRBJ2-3 and V is TRBV6-5; 7 bases match TRBD1. Trimming removed 5 bases from V and 6 bases from J; junction bases left unmatched: 2. Germline CDR1 and CDR2: MNHEY and SVGAGI. The CDR3 sequence is 12 residues long. CDR3 residues: CASSDRVDTQYF. DNA of the CDR3: TGTGCCAGCAGTGACAGGGTTGATACGCAGTATTTT.

The chain joins TRBV6-2 or TRBV6-3 to TRBJ2-4; maybe TRBD2 (5 bases). Trimming pared 5 bases from V and 4 bases from J, leaving 12 bases between. The CDR3 length is 14 residues. The V gene's germline CDR1 is MNHEY and CDR2 SVGEGT. The CDR3 coding sequence is TGTGCCAGCAGTGACGGACTGGATAAAAACATTCAGTACTTC. Its translation is CASSDGLDKNIQYF.

This clonotype was detected many times. The chain combines TRBV6-5 with TRBJ2-5, with 7 bases that match TRBD1. This CDR3 is built from 14 residues. Germline V gene data show CDR1 as MNHEY and CDR2 as SVGAGI. Unmatched junction bases numbered 1, after V lost 2 bases and J lost 1 base. CDR3 residues: CASSYGTVQETQYF. CDR3 sequence (DNA): TGTGCCAGCAGTTACGGGACAGTCCAAGAGACCCAGTACTTC.

The table lists this clonotype with many counts. This sequence joins TRBV9 and TRBJ1-1, with D perhaps matching TRBD1 (6 bases). Trimming pared 0 bases from V and 5 bases from J, leaving 14 bases between. Germline CDR1 is SGDLS and CDR2 is YYNGEE. The CDR3 has 15 amino acids. The CDR3 protein is CASSVEGGQPTEAFF. CDR3 bases: TGTGCCAGCAGCGTAGAGGGGGGGCAGCCGACTGAAGCTTTCTTT.

The chain recombines TRBV20-1 with TRBJ1-1; D not certain. Between the trimmed V and J ends, which lost 3 bases and 0 bases, there was a span of 11 bases. The germline gives CDR1 DFQATT, CDR2 SNEGSKA (reference sequence). The CDR3 is made up of 14 amino acids. The CDR3: CSASGRSMNTEAFF. DNA for the CDR3: TGCAGTGCTAGTGGCCGGTCCATGAACACTGAAGCTTTCTTT.

This clonotype was detected many times. The V and J genes are TRBV15 and TRBJ2-7; D is unresolved. CDR3 length equals 13 residues. Germline lookup yields CDR1 LNHNV and CDR2 YYDKDF (reference sequence). V was pared by 9 bases and J by 2 bases, with 14 bases between. CDR3 loop: CATGRSSTYEQYF. The CDR3 DNA sequence: TGTGCCACAGGCCGGTCCTCGACCTACGAGCAGTACTTC.

This clonotype appeared a few times. The chain joins TRBV4-2 to TRBJ2-5; 9 bases are shared with TRBD1. The CDR3 totals 13 residues. The junction had 4 bases not matched to a gene; V was cut back by 4 bases and J by 7 bases. Germline-derived CDR1 and CDR2 are LGHNA and YNFKEQ. This CDR3 reads CASSRQGEGTQYF. CDR3 bases: TGTGCCAGCAGCCGACAGGGGGAAGGGACCCAGTACTTC.

The V and J genes are TRBV5-1 and TRBJ2-7, with 8 bases fitting TRBD2. The CDR3 contains 15 residues. V shed 4 bases and J 1 base; nucleotides not matched to a gene: 7. Germline assignment: CDR1 SGHRS and CDR2 YFSETQ. DNA of the CDR3: TGCGCCAGCAGCCCCGGGGGGGACGTATCCTACGAGCAGTACTTC. This sequence encodes CASSPGGDVSYEQYF.

This clonotype was detected a few times. The chain combines TRBV11-2 with TRBJ2-5; 9 bases match TRBD1. Germline lookup yields CDR1 SGHAT and CDR2 FQNNGV. This CDR3 has 18 residues. V lost 4 bases to trimming and J lost 4 bases; unmatched junction nucleotides: 16. Here the CDR3 reads CASSSKADRGLSGETQYF. CDR3 nucleotides: TGTGCCAGCAGCTCCAAGGCGGACAGGGGTTTATCGGGAGAGACCCAGTACTTC.

The table lists this clonotype with a few counts. The genes are TRBV7-8 and TRBJ2-7; no clear D. Germline V gene lookup returns CDR1 SGHVS and CDR2 FQNEAQ. Trimming removed 1 base at V and 11 bases at J, with 9 bases between. The CDR3 runs 11 residues. Here the CDR3 reads CASSLGAEKYV. The CDR3 region has the DNA TGTGCCAGCAGCTTAGGAGCAGAAAAGTACGTC.

This clonotype was counted between two and nine times. The rearrangement joins TRBV3-1 to TRBJ2-2; no firm D call. The CDR3 totals 14 residues. The germline V gene encodes CDR1 LGHDT and CDR2 YNNKEL (reference sequence). The V end was cut by 4 bases, the J end by 1 base, with 7 bases between. The DNA of the CDR3 is TGTGCCAGCAGCCGAGTACAGAACACCGGGGAGCTGTTTTTT. Translation: CASSRVQNTGELFF.

Only a few counts were recorded for this clonotype. The genes are TRBV6-5 and TRBJ1-6, with no clear D. Germline CDR1 MNHEY, CDR2 SVGAGI. The CDR3 has 14 residues. V was shortened by 2 bases and J by 5 bases, with 7 bases between the two germline ends. DNA for the CDR3: TGTGCCAGCAGTTACGGCCTAGATAATTCACCCCTCCACTTT. Translated: CASSYGLDNSPLHF.

In its sample, this clonotype was seen a few times. This chain connects TRBV4-3 to TRBJ2-3; TRBD2 agrees at 10 bases. This CDR3 is 18 amino acids long. Germline V gene lookup returns CDR1 LGHNA and CDR2 YSLEER. After removal of 0 bases from V and 0 bases from J, the junction contained 6 bases not matched to a gene. The CDR3 sequence: CASSQDFGLAASTDTQYF. In nucleotides, the CDR3 is TGCGCCAGCAGCCAAGACTTTGGACTAGCGGCTAGCACAGATACGCAGTATTTT.

The table lists this clonotype with a few counts. DNA for the CDR3: TGTGCCAGCAGCTCTTTTTGGGGGCAAGGAAAGGTCAAAAACATTCAGTACTTC. It is translated as CASSSFWGQGKVKNIQYF. This sequence joins TRBV11-2 and TRBJ2-4; D possibly corresponds to TRBD1 (6 bases). Trimming took 4 bases from V and 3 from J, leaving 22 bases between them. Germline V gives CDR1 SGHAT, CDR2 FQNNGV. The CDR3 consists of 18 residues. Based on the CDR3 plus reference TRBV11-2 and TRBJ2-4, the full variable domain is EAGVAQSPRYKIIEKRQSVAFWCNPISGHATLYWYQQILGQGPKLLIQFQNNGVVDDSQLPKDRFSAERLKGVDSTLKIQPAKLEDSAVYLCASSSFWGQGKVKNIQYFGAGTRLSVL.

J is TRBJ2-1 and V is TRBV6-5, with D perhaps being TRBD1 or TRBD2 (5 bases each). Germline CDR1 is MNHEY and CDR2 is SVGAGI. The CDR3 extends over 16 amino acids. V lost 0 bases and J 5 bases, leaving 14 bases between the germline ends. The CDR3: CASSYSIRGHHNEQFF. Written as DNA, the CDR3 is TGTGCCAGCAGTTACTCGATACGGGGCCACCACAATGAGCAGTTCTTC.

This rearrangement joins TRBV6-6 to TRBJ2-7, with D perhaps TRBD2 (5 bases). The CDR3 has 13 residues. The V end was cut by 10 bases, the J end by 0 bases, with 13 bases between. Germline loops: CDR1 MNHNY, CDR2 SVGAGI (reference sequence). CDR3 in amino acids: CAIRFGISYEQYF. CDR3 nucleotide sequence: TGTGCCATTCGTTTCGGGATCTCCTACGAGCAGTACTTC.

This clonotype has just a few counts. CDR3 DNA sequence: TGTGCCAGCAGTTTATTGGGGGGAAGTAAGTCTGGCTACACCTTC. Translating gives CASSLLGGSKSGYTF. The chain joins TRBV12-3 or TRBV12-4 to TRBJ1-2, with a possible D match to TRBD1 (5 bases). V shed 2 bases and J shed 7 bases, with 17 bases lying between them. The CDR3 contains 15 residues.

The chain has TRBV5-1 and TRBJ2-5; D gene ambiguous. Germline V gene lookup returns CDR1 SGHRS and CDR2 YFSETQ. Trimming stripped 0 bases from V and 1 base from J, with 7 bases between. The CDR3 length is 14 residues. CDR3 protein: CASSLVVRQETQYF. The CDR3 nucleotides are TGCGCCAGCAGCTTGGTAGTCCGCCAAGAGACCCAGTACTTC.

The chain has TRBV20-1 and TRBJ1-4; tentative D call: TRBD1 (6 bases). CDR1 and CDR2 (germline): DFQATT, SNEGSKA (reference sequence). V lost 4 bases to trimming and J lost 8 bases, with 11 bases between them. The CDR3 has 12 amino acids. The CDR3 sequence is CSATNGGEKLFF. CDR3 DNA sequence: TGCAGTGCTACCAACGGGGGCGAAAAACTGTTTTTT.

The rearrangement joins TRBV19 to TRBJ1-1; 7 nucleotides agree with TRBD1. V gave up 10 bases and J gave up 6 bases; unmatched junction bases: 14. CDR3 size: 14 residues. The germline CDR1 and CDR2 sequences are LNHDA and SQIVND (reference sequence). The CDR3 coding sequence is TGTGCCATCTCCCCGACAGGGTACCTCCCTGAAGCTTTCTTT. Translated: CAISPTGYLPEAFF.

V and J are TRBV7-9 and TRBJ1-5; perhaps TRBD1 as D (6 bases). This CDR3 comprises 12 residues. V lost 5 bases and J 7 bases, leaving 9 bases between the germline ends. CDR1 SEHNR and CDR2 FQNEAQ come from the germline V gene (reference sequence). DNA for the CDR3: TGTGCCAGCAGCCTCGGACAGCAGCCCCAGCATTTT. Translated: CASSLGQQPQHF.

For the CDR3, the DNA is TGTGCCAGCAGCCCCAGTGGTAGCGGGGCGGAGACCCAGTACTTC. Its translation is CASSPSGSGAETQYF. This chain links TRBV7-3 with TRBJ2-5; TRBD2 agrees at 8 bases. Germline values: CDR1 SGHTA, CDR2 FQGTGA. Trimming took 5 bases from V and 5 from J; bases not matched to a gene: 10. This CDR3 comprises 15 residues.

This chain links TRBV30 with TRBJ1-1, with TRBD1 matching over 8 bases. Germline V gene sequence: CDR1 GTSNPN, CDR2 SVGIG (reference sequence). Trimming at V came to 7 bases and at J to 8 bases, leaving 3 bases not matched to a gene. The CDR3 contains 10 residues. The CDR3 loop is CALYRGEAFF. In DNA form, the CDR3 reads TGTGCCTTGTACAGGGGGGAAGCTTTCTTT.